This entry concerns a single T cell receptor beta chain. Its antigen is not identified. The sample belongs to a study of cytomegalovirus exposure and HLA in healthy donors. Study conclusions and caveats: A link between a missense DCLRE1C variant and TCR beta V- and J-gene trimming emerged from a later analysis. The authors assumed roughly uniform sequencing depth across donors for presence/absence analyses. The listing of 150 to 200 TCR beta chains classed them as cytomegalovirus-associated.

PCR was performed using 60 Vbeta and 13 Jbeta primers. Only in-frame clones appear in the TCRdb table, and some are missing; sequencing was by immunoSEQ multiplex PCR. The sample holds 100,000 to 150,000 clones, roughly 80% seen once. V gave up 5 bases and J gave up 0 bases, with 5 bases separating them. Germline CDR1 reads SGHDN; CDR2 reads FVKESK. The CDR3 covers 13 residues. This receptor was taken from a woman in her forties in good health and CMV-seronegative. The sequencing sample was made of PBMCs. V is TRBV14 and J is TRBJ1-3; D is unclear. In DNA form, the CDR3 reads TGTGCCAGCAGCATTTACTCTGGAAACACCATATATTTT. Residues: CASSIYSGNTIYF.